Sequencing of this T cell receptor beta chain was carried out in a study of T cell responses to AZD1222 COVID-19 vaccine. The CDR3 has 13 residues. With V trimmed by 6 bases and J by 7 bases, 8 bases remained unmatched. Germline V gene sequence: CDR1 SNHLY, CDR2 FYNNEI. TCRdb's table, derived via immunoSEQ multiplex PCR, lists solely in-frame clones and lacks some. Among over 150,000 clones listed, approximately 90% were seen once. This clone was seen more than once but under ten times. This rearrangement joins TRBV2 to TRBJ1-2, with 7 bases matching TRBD1. The source is an adult in good health. Source: peripheral blood, taken on day 0 of AZD1222 vaccination. For the CDR3, the DNA is TGTGCCAGCAGACCCACAGGGGTGGCTGGCTACACCTTC. Its protein is CASRPTGVAGYTF.